This TCR beta chain was identified in a study of neurological immune-mediated disorders. Study conclusions and caveats: Among expanded clones, no CDR3 amino acid sequences were shared across subjects, a pattern suggesting private repertoires in all groups.

CDR3 length: 15 amino acids. The germline CDR1 and CDR2 sequences are SQVTM and ANQGSEA. V gave up 4 bases and J gave up 5 bases, with 17 bases separating them. 5'RACE with 10-nucleotide random UMIs produced the cDNA. TCRdb re-analysed the 5' RACE reads in MiXCR, keeping a single row per CDR3 protein. The profile covers tens of thousands of distinct CDR3 sequences, with 12% to 15% appearing a single time and about 7% taken by the ten largest. This clonotype was picked up many times. Its antigen is unidentified. The sequenced sample was PBMCs. The genes are TRBV29-1 and TRBJ2-2; the D gene is possibly TRBD2 (6 bases). The sequence was collected from a woman aged 45-60 years in good health. The CDR3 DNA reads as TGCAGCGTTGTGTCCAGCGGGCTTCGGACCGGGGAGCTGTTTTTT. Protein product: CSVVSSGLRTGELFF.